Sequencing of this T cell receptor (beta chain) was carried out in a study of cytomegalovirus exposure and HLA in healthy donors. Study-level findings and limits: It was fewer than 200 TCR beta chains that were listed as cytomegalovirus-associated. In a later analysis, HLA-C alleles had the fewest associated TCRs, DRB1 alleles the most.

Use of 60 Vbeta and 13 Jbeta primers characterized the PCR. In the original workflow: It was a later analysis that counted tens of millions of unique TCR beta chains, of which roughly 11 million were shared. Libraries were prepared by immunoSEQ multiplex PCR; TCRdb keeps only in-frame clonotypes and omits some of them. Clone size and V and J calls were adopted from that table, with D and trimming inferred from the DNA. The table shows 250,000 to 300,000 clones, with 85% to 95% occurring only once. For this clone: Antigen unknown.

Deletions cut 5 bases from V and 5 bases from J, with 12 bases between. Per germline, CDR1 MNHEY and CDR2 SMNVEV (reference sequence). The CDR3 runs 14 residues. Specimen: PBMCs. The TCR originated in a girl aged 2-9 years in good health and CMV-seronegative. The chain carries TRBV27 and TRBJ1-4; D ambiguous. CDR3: CASSLRVQNEKLFF. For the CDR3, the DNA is TGTGCCAGCAGTCTCCGGGTCCAAAATGAAAAACTGTTTTTT.